These 15 T cell receptor beta chains share one sample of origin, sequenced in a study of cytomegalovirus exposure and HLA in healthy donors. Data came from immunoSEQ multiplex PCR; TCRdb stores just in-frame clones and leaves some out. The sample contains 150,000 to 200,000 clones, roughly 86% of which appear only once. The specimen was PBMCs. The receptors shown here come from a woman under 30 in good health and CMV-seropositive.

Only a few counts were recorded for this clone. The chain recombines TRBV19 with TRBJ1-4; the D gene is possibly TRBD1 (5 bases). The CDR3 is 15 amino acids. V was clipped by 6 bases and J by 7 bases, with 18 bases between them. Per germline, CDR1 LNHDA and CDR2 SQIVND (reference sequence). CDR3 protein: CASSPTRGNVEKLFF. The DNA for the CDR3 is TGTGCCAGTAGCCCCACAAGGGGTAATGTTGAAAAACTGTTTTTT. Complete variable domain (other parts from reference TRBV19 and TRBJ1-4): DGGITQSPKYLFRKEGQNVTLSCEQNLNHDAMYWYRQDPGQGLRLIYYSQIVNDFQKGDIAEGYSVSREKKESFPLTVTSAQKNPTAFYLCASSPTRGNVEKLFFGSGTQLSVL.

The chain carries TRBV4-2 and TRBJ2-6; D gene ambiguous. CDR3 length equals 17 residues. V lost 2 bases and J lost 0, with 11 bases in between. CDR1 and CDR2 from the germline V gene are LGHNA and YNFKEQ. The CDR3 bases are TGTGCCAGCAGCCAATTTGGGCTTCGCTCTGGGGCCAACGTCCTGACTTTC. It specifies CASSQFGLRSGANVLTF.

J is TRBJ1-5 and V is TRBV7-2; the match to TRBD1 covers 7 bases. Germline CDR1 is SGHTA and CDR2 is FQGNSA. With 5 bases clipped from V and 7 bases from J, the junction kept 8 bases outside the gene matches. This CDR3 is 14 amino acids long. The CDR3 here is CASSLDRAGQPQHF. The DNA of the CDR3 is TGTGCCAGCAGCCTCGACAGGGCCGGACAGCCCCAGCATTTT.

The chain has TRBV7-9 and TRBJ2-1; 12 nucleotides agree with TRBD2. Germline V gene data show CDR1 as SEHNR and CDR2 as FQNEAQ (reference sequence). V shed 4 bases, J shed 5 bases, and the junction held 3 bases outside the gene matches. This CDR3 spans 15 amino acids. The CDR3 nucleotides are TGTGCCAGCAGCTCAGGACTAGCGGGGAACAATGAGCAGTTCTTC. Translation gives CASSSGLAGNNEQFF.

This rearrangement joins TRBV11-3 to TRBJ1-1, with 9 bases fitting TRBD1. The V gene end was trimmed by 5 bases and the J gene end by 11 bases; junction bases not matched to a gene: 9. Germline lookup yields CDR1 SGHNT and CDR2 YENEEA. The CDR3 contains 13 residues. The CDR3 nucleotides are TGTGCCAGCAGCATGACAAGGACAGGGGACGCTTTCTTT. Encoded protein: CASSMTRTGDAFF.

The chain recombines TRBV10-1 with TRBJ2-7, with TRBD2 matching 8 bases. After removal of 5 bases from V and 1 base from J, the junction contained 10 bases not matched to a gene. The V gene's germline CDR1 is WNHNN and CDR2 SYGVQD (reference sequence). There are 16 residues in the CDR3. The CDR3 spells CASSPGSTGGSYEQYF. CDR3 DNA sequence: TGCGCCAGCAGTCCAGGATCTACGGGAGGGTCCTACGAGCAGTACTTC.

This clone was seen just once. J is TRBJ2-5 and V is TRBV6-5; 7 nucleotides align to TRBD1. The germline CDR1 and CDR2 sequences are MNHEY and SVGAGI. V was clipped by 5 bases and J by 4 bases; unmatched bases: 10. The CDR3 has 15 residues. The CDR3 nucleotides are TGTGCCAGCAGTCCCCGACAGGGCGTGGGAGAGACCCAGTACTTC. Translated, it gives CASSPRQGVGETQYF.

About this clone: Compared with germline, one end of the junction differs, possibly owing to a read error. This chain links TRBV6-1 with TRBJ2-3; tentatively, D is TRBD2 (6 bases). CDR1 and CDR2 from the germline V gene are MNHNS and SASEGT. CDR3 size: 11 residues. The chain's CDR3 is CASSEVWDSDF. As DNA, the CDR3 is TGTGCCAGCAGTGAAGTCTGGGACTCGGATTTT.

The chain joins TRBV5-6 to TRBJ2-7; D gene unclear. Deletions cut 4 bases from V and 0 bases from J, with 14 bases between. Per germline, CDR1 SGHDT and CDR2 YYEEEE. The CDR3 has 15 residues. The CDR3 nucleotides read TGTGCCAGCAGCCAATCTCCAGACAACTCCTACGAGCAGTACTTC. It is translated as CASSQSPDNSYEQYF.

V is TRBV11-2 and J is TRBJ2-5; D not certain. Germline V CDR1 and CDR2: SGHAT, FQNNGV. Between the trimmed V and J ends, which lost 8 bases and 5 bases, there was a span of 6 bases. CDR3 size: 10 residues. The CDR3 region is CASAEETQYF. As DNA, the CDR3 is TGTGCCAGCGCGGAGGAGACCCAGTACTTC.

The chain combines TRBV28 with TRBJ1-2; TRBD1 aligns across 7 bases. V shed 1 base and J 2 bases; nucleotides not matched to a gene: 7. The CDR3 sequence is 16 residues long. The germline V gene encodes CDR1 MDHEN and CDR2 SYDVKM. CDR3 coding DNA: TGTGCCAGCAGTTTATCAGGGGGACGTCTAAACTATGGCTACACCTTC. Its translation is CASSLSGGRLNYGYTF.

The chain recombines TRBV5-1 with TRBJ1-3; tentative D call: TRBD1 (5 bases). The V end lost 4 bases, the J end lost 4 bases, and 18 bases lay between the germline ends. Germline CDR1 is SGHRS and CDR2 is YFSETQ. The CDR3 runs 16 residues. The CDR3 DNA reads TGCGCCAGCAGCCCAAACACAGGCCCGCGGGGAAACACCATATATTTT. Translating gives CASSPNTGPRGNTIYF.

The chain recombines TRBV13 with TRBJ1-5; D is unresolved. CDR1 and CDR2 from the germline V gene are PRHDT and FYEKMQ (reference sequence). CDR3 length equals 20 residues. V was clipped by 7 bases and J by 0 bases, with 28 bases between them. CDR3 residues: CASNKRSPSGREDSNQPQHF. CDR3 nucleotide sequence: TGTGCCAGCAACAAGAGATCCCCAAGTGGACGGGAGGATAGCAATCAGCCCCAGCATTTT.

The CDR3 here is CASSLGAGGAYEQYF. For the CDR3, the DNA is TGCGCCAGCAGCTTGGGGGCGGGAGGTGCCTACGAGCAGTACTTC. The rearrangement uses TRBV5-1 and TRBJ2-7; 8 bases align to TRBD2. V lost 0 bases and J lost 2; bases outside the gene matches: 4. The germline CDR1 and CDR2 sequences are SGHRS and YFSETQ. The CDR3 is made up of 15 amino acids.

The CDR3 sequence is CASSKGLAGGPSSYEQYF. Here the CDR3 DNA reads TGTGCCAGCAGCAAGGGACTAGCGGGAGGGCCGAGCTCCTACGAGCAGTACTTC. The V gene is TRBV7-9, the J gene TRBJ2-7; 16 bases match TRBD2. The germline V gene has CDR1 SEHNR and CDR2 FQNEAQ (reference sequence). There are 18 residues in the CDR3. With V trimmed by 5 bases and J by 0 bases, 7 bases remained unmatched.